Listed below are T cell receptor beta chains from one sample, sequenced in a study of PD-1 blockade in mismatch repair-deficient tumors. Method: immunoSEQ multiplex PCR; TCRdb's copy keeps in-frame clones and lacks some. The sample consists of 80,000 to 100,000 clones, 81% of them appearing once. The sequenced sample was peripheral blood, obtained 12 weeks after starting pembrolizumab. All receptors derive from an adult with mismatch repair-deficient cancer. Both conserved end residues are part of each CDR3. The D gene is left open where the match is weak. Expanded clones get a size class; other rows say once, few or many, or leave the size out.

TGTGCCAGCAGGGACATCGGCGGCTACACCTTC,CASRDIGGYTF,11,TRBV6-6,NA,TRBJ1-2,NA
TGCGCCAGCAGCCCCAATCCAGGGATAGGAACCTACGAGCAGTACTTC,CASSPNPGIGTYEQYF,16,TRBV5-1,NA,TRBJ2-7,NA
TGTGCCAGTAGTATGGGCGGATCTGAAGCTTTCTTT,CASSMGGSEAFF,12,TRBV19,NA,TRBJ1-1,NA
TGTGCCAGCAGTGAGGGACTAGCGGGAGATACCGGGGAGCTGTTTTTT,CASSEGLAGDTGELFF,16,TRBV6-4,TRBD2,TRBJ2-2,NA
TGTGCCAGCAGCCAGCAGTCTAGCGGGAGCTCGTACCAAGAGACCCAGTACTTC,CASSQQSSGSSYQETQYF,18,TRBV14,TRBD2,TRBJ2-5,NA
TGTGCCAGTAGTACAGGGGAGACCCAGTACTTC,CASSTGETQYF,11,TRBV19,NA,TRBJ2-5,NA
TGTGCCAGCAGCCGAAACCGGGACCCGACCTACAATGAGCAGTTCTTC,CASSRNRDPTYNEQFF,16,TRBV7-3,NA,TRBJ2-1,NA
TGCGCCAGCAGCCAAGATAGGACAGGCGGAACTAGCTCTGGAAACACCATATATTTT,CASSQDRTGGTSSGNTIYF,19,TRBV4-1,TRBD1,TRBJ1-3,once
TGTGCCAGCAGCTTGGTGGGGACTAGCGAGCGCGAGCAGTACTTC,CASSLVGTSEREQYF,15,TRBV5-4,TRBD2,TRBJ2-7,few
TGTGCCAGCAGCGTGGAGGGAACTAAAGAGACCCAGTACTTC,CASSVEGTKETQYF,14,TRBV9,NA,TRBJ2-5,NA
TGTGCCAGTACCAAGACAGTGAACACTGAAGCTTTCTTT,CASTKTVNTEAFF,13,TRBV19,NA,TRBJ1-1,NA
TGTGCCAGCAGCTTGGATTCTGGAATAACAGATACGCAGTATTTT,CASSLDSGITDTQYF,15,TRBV5-6,NA,TRBJ2-3,NA
TGTGCCAGCAGCTTAAACCGGGACGGCGAGCAGTTCTTC,CASSLNRDGEQFF,13,TRBV7-2,NA,TRBJ2-1,NA
TGTGCCAGCAGCTTACAGGGGTCAGCCACCGGGGAGCTGTTTTTT,CASSLQGSATGELFF,15,TRBV7-3,NA,TRBJ2-2,few
TGTGCTAGCAGTGCTTCTAGCGGGAGGTCCGCCTACGAGCAGTACTTC,CASSASSGRSAYEQYF,16,TRBV6-1,TRBD2,TRBJ2-7,NA
TGTGCCAGCAGCCGCCCCGGCACGACCTACGAGCAGTACTTC,CASSRPGTTYEQYF,14,TRBV7-9,NA,TRBJ2-7,once
TGTGCCAGCAGGGGCGGGGGAGCTGTCTCCTACAATGAGCAGTTCTTC,CASRGGGAVSYNEQFF,16,TRBV25-1,TRBD2,TRBJ2-1,NA
TGCGCCAGCAGCCAAGTTCCGGACACCGGGGAGCTGTTTTTT,CASSQVPDTGELFF,14,TRBV4-1,NA,TRBJ2-2,NA
TGTGCCAGCTCTACCGACAGGGGATCCGGGGAGCTGTTTTTT,CASSTDRGSGELFF,14,TRBV18,TRBD1,TRBJ2-2,NA
TGTGCCAGCAGGCTTACAGTCATCCCAACAGATACGCAGTATTTT,CASRLTVIPTDTQYF,15,TRBV2,NA,TRBJ2-3,NA
TGTGCCAGCAGCTTTCGGGGTATCACTGAAGCTTTCTTT,CASSFRGITEAFF,13,TRBV13,NA,TRBJ1-1,NA
TGCGCCAGCAGCTTGGCGGGGCAGGGTTACGAAGCTTTCTTT,CASSLAGQGYEAFF,14,TRBV5-1,NA,TRBJ1-1,NA
TGCGCCAGCAGCCAAGATCTGATGGTCGAGACCCAGTACTTC,CASSQDLMVETQYF,14,TRBV4-1,NA,TRBJ2-5,once
TGTGCCAGCAGTGAATCGCCCGTTATCCTCTACAATGAGCAGTTCTTC,CASSESPVILYNEQFF,16,TRBV6-1,NA,TRBJ2-1,once
TGTGCCAGCAGCGGGATTCCGGATTTCGGCGAGACCCAGTACTTC,CASSGIPDFGETQYF,15,TRBV9,NA,TRBJ2-5,NA
TGTGCCAGCAGTGTGGGGAGCGGTACCTACAATGAGCAGTTCTTC,CASSVGSGTYNEQFF,15,TRBV25-1,NA,TRBJ2-1,NA
TGTGCCAGTAGAATGGAAATGAACACTGAAGCTTTCTTT,CASRMEMNTEAFF,13,TRBV19,NA,TRBJ1-1,few
TGTGCCAGCAGACAAAGTGGGGATACGCAGTATTTT,CASRQSGDTQYF,12,TRBV27,NA,TRBJ2-3,once
TGTGCCAGTAGTATGACGGGAGGGATCACCGGGGAGCTGTTTTTT,CASSMTGGITGELFF,15,TRBV19,TRBD2,TRBJ2-2,NA
TGTGCCAGCAGCTTAGACGGGGGCGGGAGCACAGATACGCAGTATTTT,CASSLDGGGSTDTQYF,16,TRBV13,NA,TRBJ2-3,NA
TGTGCCAGCAGTTCCCCTGGCGGGAGAAACAATGAGCAGTTCTTC,CASSSPGGRNNEQFF,15,TRBV28,TRBD2,TRBJ2-1,NA
TGTGCCAGCAGCTTAGGCACTGCAGGACTAGCAGAAATCAAAAATGAGCAGTTCTTC,CASSLGTAGLAEIKNEQFF,19,TRBV11-2,TRBD2,TRBJ2-1,NA
TGTGCCAGCAGCTCTTTGCGGGGACAGGGTGCCAATGAGCAGTTCTTC,CASSSLRGQGANEQFF,16,TRBV5-6,TRBD1,TRBJ2-1,few
TGTGCCAGCAGCCAAGAAGGAGATACGCAGTATTTT,CASSQEGDTQYF,12,TRBV7-9,NA,TRBJ2-3,NA
TGTGCCAGCAGTGAACACCGGGAGCTCCTTCACTTC,CASSEHRELLHF,12,TRBV6-5,NA,TRBJ2-7,NA
TGTGCCAGCAGCTTACTTGGGGGGGACACTGAAGCTTTCTTT,CASSLLGGDTEAFF,14,TRBV7-9,NA,TRBJ1-1,NA
TGTGCCAGAAGCTTAAGCACAGTGTTTTCCGGGGCCAACGTCCTGACTTTC,CARSLSTVFSGANVLTF,17,TRBV5-3,NA,TRBJ2-6,NA
TGTGCCAGTAGTAAAACGGGGACTAGCGGGAAGTACGAGCAGTACTTC,CASSKTGTSGKYEQYF,16,TRBV19,TRBD2,TRBJ2-7,NA